One and the same sample provided the 18 T cell receptor beta chains below, sequenced in a study of CD8+CD57+ T cells in acquired aplastic anemia. TCR beta VDJ and CDR3 were profiled, and genomic DNA was the template. Each CDR3 protein gets one entry after TCRdb re-called the reads with MiXCR. The table shows about 250,000 distinct CDR3 sequences, with around half occurring only once. It was patients with CD8+CD57+ cell expansion by flow cytometry who were chosen for sequencing. The source material was sorted CD4+, CD8+, or CD8+CD57+ T cells (not recorded which) from PBMCs. Every receptor here comes from a human donor with aplastic anemia.

The table lists this clonotype with many counts. This rearrangement joins TRBV5-1 to TRBJ2-7; D is ambiguous. The V and J ends lost 1 base and 2 bases respectively, with 10 bases between them. This CDR3 spans 14 amino acids. The germline V gene encodes CDR1 SGHRS and CDR2 YFSETQ. The CDR3 here is CASSLTNSPYEQYF. The CDR3 DNA is TGCGCCAGCAGCTTGACAAACAGCCCCTACGAGCAGTACTTC.

Comment on this clonotype: The conserved phenylalanine or tryptophan normally closing the CDR3 is absent here, so this likely arose from a read error. This chain links TRBV15 with TRBJ2-7, with 7 bases fitting TRBD1. Trimming removed 5 bases from V and 7 bases from J; junction bases left unmatched: 11. Germline lookup yields CDR1 LNHNV and CDR2 YYDKDF (reference sequence). The CDR3 runs 14 residues. The CDR3 here is CATSAPGQYNEQYY. In nucleotides, the CDR3 is TGTGCCACCAGCGCCCCGGGACAGTACAATGAGCAGTACTAC.

The chain joins TRBV7-9 to TRBJ1-2; tentatively, D is TRBD1 (5 bases). V was trimmed by 5 bases and J by 4 bases, leaving 23 bases between them. Germline-derived CDR1 and CDR2 are SEHNR and FQNEAQ (reference sequence). This CDR3 region has 17 residues. For the CDR3, the DNA is TGTGCCAGCAGCATCCCCGTCGGGACGGAAGGCGGCTATGGCTACACCTTC. Residues: CASSIPVGTEGGYGYTF.

A word on this clonotype: No conserved phenylalanine or tryptophan is present at the end of the CDR3, so a read error is the likely explanation. The DNA is omitted, as the CDR3 cannot be located on it reliably, and the CDR3 follows TCRdb's listing. This rearrangement joins TRBV5-1 to TRBJ1-2; the table's D call, TRBD1, was not checked against the DNA. Germline-derived CDR1 and CDR2 are SGHRS and YFSETQ. The CDR3 region is 10 residues in length, termini included. The CDR3 is CASSLGDRAY.

V gene TRBV9 combines with J gene TRBJ1-3, with TRBD1 as a possible D gene (5 bases). Germline-derived CDR1 and CDR2 are SGDLS and YYNGEE. Trimming removed 5 bases from V and 0 bases from J, with 24 bases in between. The CDR3 totals 19 residues. The CDR3 DNA reads TGTGCCAGCAGTTTTGGAGGAACGGGGACGACAAACTCTGGAAACACCATATATTTT. Its protein is CASSFGGTGTTNSGNTIYF.

The V gene is TRBV25-1, the J gene TRBJ1-1; D remains ambiguous. The CDR3 is 14 amino acids. Germline-derived CDR1 and CDR2 are MGHDK and SYGVNS. Trimming removed 4 bases from V and 1 base from J, with 10 bases in between. The chain's CDR3 is CASSVHGKNTEAFF. CDR3 nucleotide sequence: TGTGCCAGCAGTGTTCACGGCAAGAACACTGAAGCTTTCTTT.

This clonotype has just a few counts. The rearrangement joins TRBV24-1 to TRBJ2-5; no clear D. V was pared by 2 bases and J by 1 base, with 7 bases between. The germline gives CDR1 KGHDR, CDR2 SFDVKD. The CDR3 totals 14 residues. CDR3 loop: CATSDWAAQETQYF. Written as DNA, the CDR3 is TGTGCCACCAGTGATTGGGCAGCCCAAGAGACCCAGTACTTC.

The rearrangement uses TRBV9 and TRBJ1-5; D remains ambiguous. This CDR3 spans 14 amino acids. Per the germline V gene, CDR1 is SGDLS and CDR2 is YYNGEE. Trimming stripped 4 bases from V and 4 bases from J, with 12 bases between. CDR3 loop: CASSLRVVNQPQHF. CDR3 sequence (DNA): TGTGCCAGCAGCTTACGGGTAGTAAATCAGCCCCAGCATTTT.

This clonotype was seen once. The junction and the germline gene differ at one end; a read error may be behind it. V is TRBV5-8 and J is TRBJ2-5; TRBD1 matches at 8 bases. This CDR3 is built from 15 residues. The germline CDR1 and CDR2 sequences are SGHTS and YDEGEE. The CDR3 region is CASSPLDRAQETRYF. CDR3 nucleotides: TGTGCCAGCAGCCCCCTGGACAGGGCCCAAGAGACCCGGTACTTC.

This chain joins TRBV19 and TRBJ2-3, with a tentative D call TRBD1 (5 bases). CDR1 and CDR2 from the germline V gene are LNHDA and SQIVND (reference sequence). The V end was cut by 9 bases, the J end by 2 bases, with 12 bases between. This CDR3 spans 13 amino acids. The CDR3 DNA reads TGTGCCAGCTTCGACAGTTTCACAGATACGCAGTATTTT. It encodes CASFDSFTDTQYF.

This clonotype was counted only a few times. V is TRBV28 and J is TRBJ2-7; D might be TRBD2 (5 bases). Germline V gene sequence: CDR1 MDHEN, CDR2 SYDVKM. V was shortened by 3 bases and J by 4 bases, with 10 bases between the two germline ends. CDR3 size: 13 residues. The DNA of the CDR3 is TGTGCCAGCAGTTTCAGCCGGGGATACGAGCAGTACTTC. Residues: CASSFSRGYEQYF.

The chain employs TRBV6-5 and TRBJ2-3; a possible D gene is TRBD2 (5 bases). CDR1 MNHEY and CDR2 SVGAGI come from the germline V gene. The CDR3 has 18 residues. The V end lost 2 bases, the J end lost 6 bases, and 24 bases lay between the germline ends. CDR3 sequence: CASSYIPLGDASVDTQYF. The CDR3 nucleotides are TGTGCCAGCAGTTACATTCCACTAGGTGACGCAAGTGTTGATACGCAGTATTTT.

The CDR3 nucleotides are TGTGCCAGCACGGGGGTGGGGGATGAAAAACTGTTTTTT. Its translation: CASTGVGDEKLFF. The chain uses TRBV9 and TRBJ1-4; D may be TRBD1 (5 bases). Germline CDR1 is SGDLS and CDR2 is YYNGEE. This CDR3 comprises 13 residues. V lost 6 bases, J lost 6 bases, and 12 bases lay in between.

This chain connects TRBV6-5 to TRBJ2-5; tentatively, D is TRBD1 or TRBD2 (5 bases each). Germline V CDR1 and CDR2: MNHEY, SVGAGI. CDR3 length equals 16 residues. Trimming pared 0 bases from V and 4 bases from J, leaving 15 bases between. This chain's CDR3 is CASSYSMAVGGETQYF. CDR3 nucleotide sequence: TGTGCCAGCAGTTACTCGATGGCCGTTGGGGGAGAGACCCAGTACTTC.

In its sample, this clonotype was seen many times. The chain has TRBV9 and TRBJ2-5; perhaps TRBD1 as D (6 bases). The germline V gene encodes CDR1 SGDLS and CDR2 YYNGEE. Trimming left V 2 bases short and J 5 bases short, with 13 bases between. The CDR3 length is 14 residues. The CDR3 sequence: CASSVGTNVETQYF. CDR3 DNA sequence: TGTGCCAGCAGCGTCGGGACAAATGTGGAGACCCAGTACTTC.

The table lists this clonotype with a few counts. The rearrangement joins TRBV7-7 to TRBJ2-5; 7 bases map to TRBD1. Germline CDR1 reads SSHAT; CDR2 reads FNYEAQ (reference sequence). V dropped 6 bases and J dropped 4; count of bases not matched to a gene: 11. The CDR3 totals 15 residues. CDR3 amino acids: CASSQTGPGGETQYF. CDR3 sequence (DNA): TGTGCCAGCAGTCAGACAGGGCCCGGTGGAGAGACCCAGTACTTC.

Details on this clonotype: Germline is not matched at one junction end, which may reflect a read error. The CDR3 nucleotides are TGTGCCAGCAGCGCTTACGCGGATTCGTCCTTCGAGCAGTACTTC. Residues: CASSAYADSSFEQYF. The chain uses TRBV7-7 and TRBJ2-7; D call uncertain. The CDR3 has 15 amino acids. In germline, CDR1 is SSHAT, CDR2 FNYEAQ (reference sequence).

The chain couples TRBV27 to TRBJ1-1; D is uncertain. Germline-derived CDR1 and CDR2 are MNHEY and SMNVEV (reference sequence). The CDR3 loop spans 14 amino acids. V dropped 7 bases and J dropped 4 bases, with 16 bases sitting between them. The CDR3 sequence is CASNFYGLSTEAFF. CDR3 nucleotides: TGTGCCAGCAATTTTTATGGTCTAAGCACTGAAGCTTTCTTT.